The clone carrying this T cell receptor beta chain has more than one count but fewer than ten. TCRdb reanalysed the RT-PCR reads using MiXCR and keeps one entry per CDR3 protein. Among approximately 140,000 distinct CDR3 sequences listed, about a third were seen once. The sample comes from a study of patients and donors after allogeneic stem cell transplantation. Material for sequencing was blood, either unsorted or a sorted T cell fraction (not recorded which). This TCR came from a human donor who was either an allogeneic HSCT recipient or a stem cell or donor lymphocyte infusion donor (not recorded which). It is not recorded whose cells these are; they may come from a transplant donor.

CDR3 DNA: TGTGCCAGCAGTTTAGGAGGGCTCCTCCAGCCCCAGCATTTT. Translating it yields CASSLGGLLQPQHF. The J gene is TRBJ1-5, the V gene TRBV12-3 or TRBV12-4; D is uncertain. V lost 1 base, J lost 7 bases, and 11 bases lay in between. CDR3 length: 14 amino acids.